The 19 T cell receptor beta chains presented below share a single source sample, sequenced in a study of cytomegalovirus exposure and HLA in healthy donors. The PCR was carried out with 60 Vbeta primers and 13 Jbeta primers. Profiling relied on immunoSEQ multiplex PCR, and the TCRdb table lists in-frame clones only, not all of them. Of 100,000 to 150,000 clones in the sample, around 67% were seen once. Sample: PBMCs. The receptors were sampled from a man aged 55 to 69 in good health and CMV-seropositive.

This chain joins TRBV4-2 and TRBJ1-4; a possible D gene is TRBD1 (6 bases). Germline-derived CDR1 and CDR2 are LGHNA and YNFKEQ. CDR3 size: 14 residues. V lost 4 bases and J 7 bases, leaving 13 bases between the germline ends. CDR3 in amino acids: CASSRLGQSEKLFF. In DNA, the CDR3 is TGTGCCAGCAGCCGTCTTGGACAGTCTGAAAAACTGTTTTTT.

This chain links TRBV4-1 with TRBJ1-4; 7 positions match TRBD1. Per germline, CDR1 MGHRA and CDR2 YSYEKL. This CDR3 is built from 15 residues. The V and J ends lost 8 bases and 0 bases, in that order; junction bases with no gene match: 6. CDR3 residues: CASCPGQATNEKLFF. In nucleotides, the CDR3 is TGCGCCAGCTGTCCTGGACAGGCAACTAATGAAAAACTGTTTTTT.

This chain joins TRBV29-1 and TRBJ1-1, with unresolved D. CDR1 and CDR2 from the germline V gene are SQVTM and ANQGSEA. This CDR3 spans 11 amino acids. The germline V and J ends were trimmed by 0 bases and 11 bases, with 10 bases remaining between them. CDR3: CSVEEGRGAFF. The CDR3 DNA is TGCAGCGTTGAAGAGGGTCGAGGCGCTTTCTTT. Based on the CDR3 plus reference TRBV29-1 and TRBJ1-1, the full variable domain is SAVISQKPSRDICQRGTSLTIQCQVDSQVTMMFWYRQQPGQSLTLIATANQGSEATYESGFVIDKFPISRPNLTFSTLTVSNMSPEDSSIYLCSVEEGRGAFFGQGTRLTVV.

This chain connects TRBV5-4 to TRBJ1-2, with 9 bases that match TRBD1. This CDR3 region has 18 residues. V shed 4 bases and J 3 bases; nucleotides not matched to a gene: 16. From germline, CDR1 is SGHNT and CDR2 YYREEE (reference sequence). CDR3 DNA sequence: TGTGCCAGCAGCCGATTCCTGCAACAGGGGGCAGAGGACTATGGCTACACCTTC. It yields the protein CASSRFLQQGAEDYGYTF.

This clone was seen a handful of times. V usage is TRBV2 and J usage is TRBJ2-7; 15 bases match TRBD2. The length of the CDR3 is 14 residues. V lost 8 bases, J lost 7 bases, and 6 bases stayed unmatched. Germline CDR1 SNHLY, CDR2 FYNNEI. CDR3 sequence: CASRTSGGAREQYF. In nucleotides, the CDR3 is TGTGCCAGCCGGACTAGCGGGGGGGCGAGGGAGCAGTACTTC.

This clone was seen only a few times. The chain couples TRBV29-1 to TRBJ1-4; 10 nucleotides agree with TRBD1. The CDR3 is 14 residues long. V was pared by 5 bases and J by 8 bases, with 8 bases of the junction left unmatched. CDR1 and CDR2 from the germline V gene are SQVTM and ANQGSEA. The CDR3 nucleotides are TGCAGCGTTTCCAGACAGGGGGCGCCCGAAAAACTGTTTTTT. Translation: CSVSRQGAPEKLFF.

The V and J genes are TRBV27 and TRBJ2-7, with D possibly TRBD1 on 6 matching bases. Germline CDR1 is MNHEY and CDR2 is SMNVEV (reference sequence). V was cut by 2 bases and J by 2 bases, with 10 bases left in between. The CDR3 is 14 amino acids. The CDR3: CASSLGGPTYEQYF. The CDR3 DNA reads as TGTGCCAGCAGTTTAGGGGGCCCGACCTACGAGCAGTACTTC.

This chain connects TRBV18 to TRBJ2-7; D possibly corresponds to TRBD1 (6 bases). CDR3 length: 13 amino acids. Germline CDR1 is KGHSH and CDR2 is LQKENI. Trimming left V 3 bases short and J 6 bases short, with 12 bases between. The CDR3 loop is CASSPSPGAEQYF. For the CDR3, the DNA is TGTGCCAGCTCACCCTCACCAGGGGCCGAGCAGTACTTC.

In its sample, this clone was seen a few times. The V gene is TRBV27, the J gene TRBJ2-7; 7 bases are shared with TRBD1. V trimming: 4 bases; J trimming: 5 bases; junction bases outside the gene matches: 5. The CDR3 length is 13 residues. The germline V gene has CDR1 MNHEY and CDR2 SMNVEV (reference sequence). CDR3 in DNA: TGTGCCAGCAGTTCCCAGGGGGACAACGAGCAGTACTTC. It is translated as CASSSQGDNEQYF.

This clone was counted between two and nine times. The DNA of the CDR3 is TGTGCCAGCAGAACGTACAGGGACGGCAATCAGCCCCAGCATTTT. The encoded protein is CASRTYRDGNQPQHF. The chain employs TRBV27 and TRBJ1-5, with a possible D match to TRBD1 (6 bases). The V end was cut by 6 bases, the J end by 2 bases, with 14 bases between. The CDR3 extends over 15 amino acids. Germline V CDR1 and CDR2: MNHEY, SMNVEV (reference sequence).

CDR3: CARRRQGHNEQFF. The CDR3 region has the DNA TGTGCCAGGCGTAGACAGGGTCACAATGAGCAGTTCTTC. J is TRBJ2-1 and V is TRBV27; 7 bases are shared with TRBD1. The CDR3 runs 13 residues. V was pared by 9 bases and J by 5 bases, with 7 bases of the junction left unmatched. CDR1 is MNHEY and CDR2 is SMNVEV in the germline V gene (reference sequence).

This chain links TRBV10-2 with TRBJ2-1, with D hard to call. There are 12 residues in the CDR3. The germline V and J ends were trimmed by 5 bases and 8 bases, with 10 bases remaining between them. Germline V lookup: CDR1 WSHSY, CDR2 SAAADI. The CDR3 coding sequence is TGCGCCAGCAGTATATATGTTGATGAGCAGTTCTTC. Translation: CASSIYVDEQFF.

The chain employs TRBV27 and TRBJ1-6; unclear D gene. V was pared by 6 bases and J by 10 bases, with 10 bases between. CDR3 length: 12 residues. In germline, CDR1 is MNHEY, CDR2 SMNVEV (reference sequence). The CDR3 bases are TGTGCCAGCAGGTTCCGGGAATCACCCCTCCACTTT. Amino acids: CASRFRESPLHF.

The V gene is TRBV7-3, the J gene TRBJ2-1; TRBD2 aligns across 7 bases. V lost 5 bases and J lost 5; bases outside the gene matches: 15. Germline V gene lookup returns CDR1 SGHTA and CDR2 FQGTGA. The CDR3 is made up of 17 amino acids. CDR3 nucleotide sequence: TGTGCCAGCAGCGACGAATTGGGGACGGGGGGTCACAATGAGCAGTTCTTC. The encoded protein is CASSDELGTGGHNEQFF.

The V call is TRBV18, the J call TRBJ2-3; D perhaps matches TRBD2 (7 bases). The germline CDR1 and CDR2 sequences are KGHSH and LQKENI. The CDR3 runs to 14 residues. V was cut by 3 bases and J by 5 bases, with 12 bases left in between. DNA of the CDR3: TGTGCCAGCTCACCGGGGGGGCGAGAAGATACGCAGTATTTT. This gives the protein CASSPGGREDTQYF. The full variable domain, its missing parts supplied by reference TRBV18 and TRBJ2-3, is NAGVMQNPRHLVRRRGQEARLRCSPMKGHSHVYWYRQLPEEGLKFMVYLQKENIIDESGMPKERFSAEFPKEGPSILRIQQVVRGDSAAYFCASSPGGREDTQYFGPGTRLTVL.

This clone was found a few times. The chain employs TRBV4-1 and TRBJ1-5, with 7 bases fitting TRBD1. This CDR3 has 17 residues. V lost 5 bases to trimming and J lost 0 bases; unmatched junction nucleotides: 10. CDR1 is MGHRA and CDR2 is YSYEKL in the germline V gene. DNA for the CDR3: TGCGCCAGCAGCGAAGCCAAGGGACAGCTTAGCAATCAGCCCCAGCATTTT. It translates to CASSEAKGQLSNQPQHF.

The rearrangement joins TRBV10-3 to TRBJ1-6, with D possibly being TRBD1 (6 bases). V shed 4 bases and J shed 10 bases, with 14 bases lying between them. The CDR3 covers 14 residues. Germline lookup yields CDR1 ENHRY and CDR2 SYGVKD. This CDR3 reads CAISGGQSPSPLHF. CDR3 sequence (DNA): TGTGCCATCAGTGGGGGACAATCCCCATCACCCCTCCACTTT.

In its sample, this clone was seen once. This sequence joins TRBV29-1 and TRBJ2-5, with D possibly matching TRBD1 (6 bases). This CDR3 has 13 amino acids. Germline values: CDR1 SQVTM, CDR2 ANQGSEA. The V and J ends lost 7 bases and 4 bases respectively, with 16 bases between them. CDR3 nucleotides: TGCAGCGGTTATGGCGCAGGGGTAGAGACCCAGTACTTC. It is translated as CSGYGAGVETQYF.

The V call is TRBV10-3, the J call TRBJ1-4; D is perhaps TRBD1 (6 bases). With 0 bases removed from V and 7 bases from J, the gap between germline ends came to 12 bases. CDR3 length equals 15 residues. Looked up from germline, CDR1 is ENHRY and CDR2 is SYGVKD. Here the CDR3 reads CAISESGGASEKLFF. The CDR3 DNA is TGTGCCATCAGTGAGTCCGGGGGGGCTAGTGAAAAACTGTTTTTT.